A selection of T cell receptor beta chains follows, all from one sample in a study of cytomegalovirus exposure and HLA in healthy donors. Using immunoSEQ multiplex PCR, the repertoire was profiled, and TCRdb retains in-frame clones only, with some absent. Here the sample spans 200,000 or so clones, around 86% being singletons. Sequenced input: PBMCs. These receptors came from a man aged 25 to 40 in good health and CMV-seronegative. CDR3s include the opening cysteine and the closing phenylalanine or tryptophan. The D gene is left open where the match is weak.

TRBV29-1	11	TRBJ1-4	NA	CSVWANEKLFF	TGCAGCGTTTGGGCAAATGAAAAACTGTTTTTT
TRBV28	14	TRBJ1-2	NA	CASSPGSANYGYTF	TGTGCCAGCAGTCCAGGTAGTGCTAACTATGGCTACACCTTC
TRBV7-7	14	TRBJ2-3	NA	CASSLGHSTDTQYF	TGTGCTAGCAGCTTAGGACACTCCACAGATACGCAGTATTTT
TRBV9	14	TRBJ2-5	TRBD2	CASSPTSGQETQYF	TGTGCCAGCAGCCCAACTAGCGGCCAAGAGACCCAGTACTTC
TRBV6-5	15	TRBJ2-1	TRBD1	CASSADRGSYNEQFF	TGTGCCAGCAGCGCCGACAGGGGGTCCTACAATGAGCAGTTCTTC
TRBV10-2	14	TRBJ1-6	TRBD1	CATDRGSSNSPLHF	TGCGCCACCGACAGGGGGTCTTCTAATTCACCCCTCCACTTT
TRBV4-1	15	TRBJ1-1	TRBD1	CASSQTGTGKNEAFF	TGCGCCAGCAGCCAAACCGGGACAGGGAAAAATGAAGCTTTCTTT
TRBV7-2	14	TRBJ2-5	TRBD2	CASSPRERGETQYF	TGTGCCAGCAGCCCGCGGGAGCGAGGGGAGACCCAGTACTTC
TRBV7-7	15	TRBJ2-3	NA	CASSPAPGSTDTQYF	TGTGCTAGCAGCCCGGCCCCGGGGAGCACAGATACGCAGTATTTT
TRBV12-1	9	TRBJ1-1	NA	CARRTEAFF	TGTGCCAGGAGGACTGAAGCTTTCTTT